The TCR beta chain under discussion was sequenced for a study of CD8+CD57+ T cells in acquired aplastic anemia. Points from the study as a whole: Twenty-nine was the count of CD8+ CDR3 sequences that patients shared with controls.

In regard to this clonotype: Its target is unknown.

V lost 6 bases and J lost 6; bases outside the gene matches: 5. There are 13 residues in the CDR3. CDR1 is ENHRY, CDR2 SYGVKD, per germline. Profiling that covered TCR beta VDJ and CDR3 relied on genomic DNA as its template. TCRdb called the reads again in MiXCR, with one record for every CDR3 protein. The data contain 50,000 to 70,000 distinct CDR3 sequences, roughly 54% of them singletons. This TCR derives from a human donor in good health, serving as a control. Sequencing input: sorted CD4+, CD8+, or CD8+CD57+ T cells (not recorded which) from PBMCs. This chain connects TRBV10-3 to TRBJ1-1, with 9 bases lining up with TRBD1. DNA for the CDR3: TGTGCCATCAGACGGACAGGGGCTCCTGAAGCTTTCTTT. Translating it yields CAIRRTGAPEAFF.